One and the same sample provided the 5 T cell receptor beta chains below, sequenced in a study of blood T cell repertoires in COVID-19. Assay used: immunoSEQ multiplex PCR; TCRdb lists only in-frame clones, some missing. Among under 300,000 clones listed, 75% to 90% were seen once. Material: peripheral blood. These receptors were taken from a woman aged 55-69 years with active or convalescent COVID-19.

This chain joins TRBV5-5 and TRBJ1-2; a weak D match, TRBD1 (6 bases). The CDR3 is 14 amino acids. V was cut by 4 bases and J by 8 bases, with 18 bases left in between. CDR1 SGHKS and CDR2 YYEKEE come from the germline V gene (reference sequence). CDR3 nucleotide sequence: TGTGCCAGCAGCGCAGGTGGGGGGGCATCGGGCTACACCTTC. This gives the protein CASSAGGGASGYTF.

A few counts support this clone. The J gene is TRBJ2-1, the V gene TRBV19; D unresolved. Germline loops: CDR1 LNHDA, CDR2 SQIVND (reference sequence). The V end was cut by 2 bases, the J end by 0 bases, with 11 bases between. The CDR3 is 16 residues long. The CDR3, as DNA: TGTGCCAGTAGTATATCATACTGGAGCTCCTACAATGAGCAGTTCTTC. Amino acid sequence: CASSISYWSSYNEQFF.

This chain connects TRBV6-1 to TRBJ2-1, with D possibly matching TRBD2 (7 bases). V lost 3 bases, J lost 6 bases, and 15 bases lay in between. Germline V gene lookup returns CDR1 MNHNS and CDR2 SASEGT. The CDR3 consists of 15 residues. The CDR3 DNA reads TGTGCCAGCAGTGATTTCGGGGCGGGGGCCAATGAGCAGTTCTTC. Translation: CASSDFGAGANEQFF.

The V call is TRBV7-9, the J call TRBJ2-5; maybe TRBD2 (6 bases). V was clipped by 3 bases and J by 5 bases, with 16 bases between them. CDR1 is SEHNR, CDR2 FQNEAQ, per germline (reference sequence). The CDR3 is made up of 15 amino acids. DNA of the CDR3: TGTGCCAGCAGCTTCGAGGGACTCCGGGAGGAGACCCAGTACTTC. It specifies CASSFEGLREETQYF. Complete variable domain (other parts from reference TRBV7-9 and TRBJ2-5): DTGVSQNPRHKITKRGQNVTFRCDPISEHNRLYWYRQTLGQGPEFLTYFQNEAQLEKSRLLSDRFSAERPKGSFSTLEIQRTEQGDSAMYLCASSFEGLREETQYFGPGTRLLVL.

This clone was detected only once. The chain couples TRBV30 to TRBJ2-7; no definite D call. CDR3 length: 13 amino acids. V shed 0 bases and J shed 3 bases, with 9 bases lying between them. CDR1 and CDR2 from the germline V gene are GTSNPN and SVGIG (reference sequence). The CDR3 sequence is CAWSVRSGYEQYF. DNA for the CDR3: TGTGCCTGGAGTGTACGGTCGGGCTACGAGCAGTACTTC.